One and the same sample provided the 26 T cell receptor beta chains below, sequenced in a study of T cell changes during pregnancy in multiple sclerosis (dated by TCRdb to between 2017 and 2020). The library was made by the immunoSEQ multiplex PCR assay. The table comes from immuneACCESS by way of TCRdb, which keeps in-frame sequences with V and J called. Part of the clones is missing from these tables; in studies checked, under half for an unresolved V gene and the rest for unknown reasons. In all, the sample holds 70,000 or so clones, and approximately 91% of those were seen once. Together, the top ten hold roughly 0.29% of the sample. The specimen was CD4+ T cells from peripheral blood mononuclear cells, collected after pregnancy. All receptors derive from a female donor with multiple sclerosis, enrolled in a pregnancy study.

V and J are TRBV10-3 and TRBJ1-3; D not certain. The germline V gene encodes CDR1 ENHRY and CDR2 SYGVKD. The V end was cut by 2 bases, the J end by 1 base, with 6 bases between. The CDR3 has 14 residues. The CDR3 sequence is CAISEAGSGNTIYF. The CDR3 DNA reads as TGTGCCATCAGTGAGGCGGGGTCTGGAAACACCATATATTTT.

V gene TRBV6-6 combines with J gene TRBJ1-2; possibly TRBD1 for D (6 bases). This CDR3 is 16 amino acids long. Trimming pared 0 bases from V and 9 bases from J, leaving 20 bases between. Germline V CDR1 and CDR2: MNHNY, SVGAGI (reference sequence). The CDR3 protein is CASSYSAGQTARSYTF. In nucleotides, the CDR3 is TGTGCCAGCAGTTACTCGGCAGGACAGACAGCTAGAAGCTACACCTTC.

V and J are TRBV2 and TRBJ1-5; no reliable D call. This CDR3 is built from 15 residues. The V gene's germline CDR1 is SNHLY and CDR2 FYNNEI. Trimming cost V 3 bases and J 0 bases, with 9 bases left between them. Here the CDR3 reads CASSDTDYSNQPQHF. The CDR3 DNA reads TGTGCCAGCAGTGACACAGATTATAGCAATCAGCCCCAGCATTTT.

This rearrangement joins TRBV7-2 to TRBJ1-2; D is undetermined. The germline V gene has CDR1 SGHTA and CDR2 FQGNSA. The CDR3 sequence is 13 residues long. Between the trimmed V and J ends, which lost 0 bases and 7 bases, there was a span of 9 bases. CDR3 nucleotides: TGTGCCAGCAGCTTAGCAGGGAGTGGTGGCTACACCTTC. This translates into CASSLAGSGGYTF.

The chain couples TRBV19 to TRBJ2-1; the match to TRBD2 covers 9 bases. The CDR3 spans 13 residues. The trim removed 2 bases at V and 7 bases at J, leaving 0 bases unmatched. Germline V gene data show CDR1 as LNHDA and CDR2 as SQIVND (reference sequence). CDR3 in DNA: TGTGCCAGTAGTATACTAGCGGGAAATGAGCAGTTCTTC. It encodes CASSILAGNEQFF.

V is TRBV18 and J is TRBJ2-1, with 7 bases aligning to TRBD1. The CDR3 spans 13 residues. The V and J ends lost 2 bases and 6 bases, in that order; junction bases with no gene match: 1. Germline CDR1 and CDR2: KGHSH and LQKENI. CDR3 sequence reads: CASSPAGGNEQFF. The CDR3 DNA reads as TGTGCCAGCTCACCAGCAGGGGGCAATGAGCAGTTCTTC.

The chain joins TRBV28 to TRBJ1-1, with 8 bases aligning to TRBD1. Trimming removed 6 bases from V and 0 bases from J; junction bases left unmatched: 6. This CDR3 contains 15 residues. The germline V gene encodes CDR1 MDHEN and CDR2 SYDVKM. The CDR3 reads CASREPGGMNTEAFF. The CDR3 nucleotides are TGTGCCAGCAGGGAACCAGGGGGCATGAACACTGAAGCTTTCTTT.

The chain combines TRBV10-2 with TRBJ2-5, with TRBD2 matching 10 bases. V gave up 6 bases and J gave up 1 base; unmatched junction bases: 2. The CDR3 totals 14 residues. Germline CDR1 and CDR2: WSHSY and SAAADI. The chain's CDR3 is CASRGLAVQETQYF. The CDR3 DNA reads as TGCGCCAGCAGAGGACTAGCGGTCCAAGAGACCCAGTACTTC.

This clone was detected once. The rearrangement joins TRBV5-6 to TRBJ2-7; 7 bases align to TRBD1. Trimming at V came to 4 bases and at J to 6 bases, leaving 13 bases not matched to a gene. The CDR3 consists of 15 residues. Germline V lookup: CDR1 SGHDT, CDR2 YYEEEE. CDR3: CASSPTGTVTVEQYF. The CDR3 nucleotides are TGTGCCAGCAGCCCAACCGGGACAGTGACGGTCGAGCAGTACTTC.

The CDR3 region is CASSEWGLGTEAFF. The CDR3 DNA reads as TGTGCCAGCAGTGAATGGGGGCTAGGGACTGAAGCTTTCTTT. The V gene is TRBV6-1, the J gene TRBJ1-1; TRBD1 might be the D (6 bases). The CDR3 has 14 amino acids. Germline V CDR1 and CDR2: MNHNS, SASEGT. With 2 bases removed from V and 5 bases from J, the gap between germline ends came to 12 bases.

This clone was seen once. The chain uses TRBV30 and TRBJ1-3; D call uncertain. Trimming took off 2 bases at V and 0 bases at J, with 11 bases between the two ends. CDR3 length equals 15 residues. Germline V gene sequence: CDR1 GTSNPN, CDR2 SVGIG (reference sequence). The CDR3 nucleotides read TGTGCCTGGAGTTACCAGGTCGCCTCTGGAAACACCATATATTTT. Translation gives CAWSYQVASGNTIYF. Full variable domain (outside the CDR3, taken from reference TRBV30 and TRBJ1-3): SQTIHQWPATLVQPVGSPLSLECTVEGTSNPNLYWYRQAAGRGLQLLFYSVGIGQISSEVPQNLSASRPQDRQFILSSKKLLLSDSGFYLCAWSYQVASGNTIYFGEGSWLTVV.

This chain links TRBV4-2 with TRBJ2-2; 10 nucleotides align to TRBD2. The CDR3 runs to 17 residues. Germline values: CDR1 LGHNA, CDR2 YNFKEQ. V trimming: 6 bases; J trimming: 6 bases; junction bases outside the gene matches: 13. For the CDR3, the DNA is TGTGCCAGCAGGGCTAGCGGGAGACTCCGTGGGGCCGGGGAGCTGTTTTTT. Its protein product is CASRASGRLRGAGELFF.

In nucleotides, the CDR3 is TGTGCCAGCAGCCGTGCAGGGAACCAAGAGACCCAGTACTTC. This gives the protein CASSRAGNQETQYF. J is TRBJ2-5 and V is TRBV7-7, with a possible D match to TRBD1 (5 bases). CDR1 SSHAT and CDR2 FNYEAQ come from the germline V gene (reference sequence). V was cut by 5 bases and J by 0 bases, with 10 bases left in between. The CDR3 runs to 14 residues.

V usage is TRBV28 and J usage is TRBJ1-2; unclear D gene. The CDR3 spans 12 residues. CDR1 and CDR2 from the germline V gene are MDHEN and SYDVKM. Trimming took off 7 bases at V and 4 bases at J, with 10 bases between the two ends. The CDR3 DNA sequence: TGTGCCAGCAAACGGAGTTCCTATGGCTACACCTTC. Translated, it gives CASKRSSYGYTF.

J is TRBJ1-2 and V is TRBV28, with TRBD1 identical over 7 bases. The CDR3 extends over 14 amino acids. With 7 bases clipped from V and 5 bases from J, the junction kept 10 bases outside the gene matches. Germline V gene sequence: CDR1 MDHEN, CDR2 SYDVKM. The CDR3 protein is CASNSDRVRYGYTF. CDR3 nucleotide sequence: TGTGCCAGCAATTCAGACAGGGTCCGTTATGGCTACACCTTC.

V gene TRBV18 combines with J gene TRBJ1-2; D ambiguous. The germline V gene has CDR1 KGHSH and CDR2 LQKENI. Trimming stripped 0 bases from V and 5 bases from J, with 10 bases between. This CDR3 region has 14 residues. DNA for the CDR3: TGTGCCAGCTCACCACCGCCGGGTAATTATGGCTACACCTTC. This codes for CASSPPPGNYGYTF.

The chain links TRBV5-1 to TRBJ2-6, with TRBD1 identical over 7 bases. The CDR3 extends over 17 amino acids. Germline trimming cut 4 bases from V and 0 bases from J; bases unmatched to any gene: 7. The germline CDR1 and CDR2 sequences are SGHRS and YFSETQ. This CDR3 is CASSKGQLFSGANVLTF. The CDR3 DNA is TGCGCCAGCAGCAAGGGACAGCTCTTCTCTGGGGCCAACGTCCTGACTTTC.

The chain's CDR3 is CASTSDRENEKLFF. Written as DNA, the CDR3 is TGTGCCAGCACCTCGGACAGGGAGAATGAAAAACTGTTTTTT. This chain joins TRBV27 and TRBJ1-4, with 8 positions matching TRBD1. The CDR3 runs 14 residues. The germline V gene encodes CDR1 MNHEY and CDR2 SMNVEV (reference sequence). The V and J ends lost 7 bases and 5 bases, in that order; junction bases with no gene match: 6.

This rearrangement joins TRBV6-8 to TRBJ2-5, with TRBD2 matching 16 bases. CDR1 MNHGY and CDR2 SAAAGT come from the germline V gene. The CDR3 runs 17 residues. V was clipped by 5 bases and J by 5 bases; unmatched bases: 8. The CDR3 DNA sequence: TGTGCCAGCAGTACCGGGACTAGCGGGAGGGCCGTGGAGACCCAGTACTTC. This gives the protein CASSTGTSGRAVETQYF.

The chain recombines TRBV5-4 with TRBJ2-6; TRBD1 is a possible D gene (5 bases). CDR3 length: 15 residues. Trimming pared 4 bases from V and 0 bases from J, leaving 8 bases between. Per germline, CDR1 SGHNT and CDR2 YYREEE (reference sequence). CDR3: CASSGGASGANVLTF. The CDR3 nucleotides are TGTGCCAGCAGCGGTGGGGCCTCTGGGGCCAACGTCCTGACTTTC.

V gene TRBV18 combines with J gene TRBJ2-7; D ambiguous. V lost 3 bases and J 2 bases, leaving 14 bases between the germline ends. CDR1 and CDR2 (germline): KGHSH, LQKENI. CDR3 length: 15 residues. The DNA of the CDR3 is TGTGCCAGCTCACCCGAAAAGAGAGAAACCTACGAGCAGTACTTC. It encodes CASSPEKRETYEQYF.

The chain joins TRBV27 to TRBJ1-5; TRBD1 matches at 8 bases. V shed 4 bases, J shed 6 bases, and the junction held 8 bases outside the gene matches. Germline CDR1 reads MNHEY; CDR2 reads SMNVEV (reference sequence). The CDR3 has 15 residues. In DNA, the CDR3 is TGTGCCAGCAGTTCGGCCAGGGGGCGATTTCAGCCCCAGCATTTT. Amino acid sequence: CASSSARGRFQPQHF.

The chain has TRBV13 and TRBJ1-2, with D perhaps TRBD1 (6 bases). The CDR3 has 15 residues. CDR1 and CDR2 (germline): PRHDT, FYEKMQ (reference sequence). V was pared by 7 bases and J by 4 bases, with 19 bases between. CDR3 protein: CASTELRGRAYGYTF. In nucleotides, the CDR3 is TGTGCCAGCACCGAATTGAGGGGGAGAGCCTATGGCTACACCTTC.

This clone was found once. The J gene is TRBJ2-2, the V gene TRBV6-1, with 10 bases that match TRBD1. The CDR3 spans 15 residues. The V segment lost 4 bases and the J segment 4 bases; nucleotides outside the gene matches: 3. CDR1 and CDR2 (germline): MNHNS, SASEGT. The CDR3, as DNA: TGTGCCAGCAGTGTGACAGGGGGCGCCACCGGGGAGCTGTTTTTT. Translating gives CASSVTGGATGELFF.

The J gene is TRBJ2-3, the V gene TRBV7-6; 10 bases are a match to TRBD1. This CDR3 has 15 residues. Per the germline V gene, CDR1 is SGHVS and CDR2 is FNYEAQ. The J segment lost 5 bases and the V segment lost 5 bases, leaving 7 bases of the junction unmatched. The CDR3 protein is CASSARQGALDTQYF. The CDR3 coding sequence is TGTGCCAGCAGCGCCCGACAGGGGGCCTTAGATACGCAGTATTTT.

This rearrangement joins TRBV27 to TRBJ2-5; TRBD1 might be the D (6 bases). CDR3 length: 15 amino acids. The V end was cut by 8 bases, the J end by 6 bases, with 22 bases between. CDR1 and CDR2 (germline): MNHEY, SMNVEV (reference sequence). Here the CDR3 DNA reads TGTGCCAGCTCCTCTTGGGCGACAGGAGGAAAGACCCAGTACTTC. Its protein product is CASSSWATGGKTQYF.